The rows below give T cell receptor beta chains drawn from one sample of a study of T cell repertoires in cytomegalovirus infection. These receptors are not linked to any known antigen. TCRdb passed the reads through MiXCR, listing each CDR3 protein once. Here the sample spans 750,000 to 900,000 distinct CDR3 sequences, just under 30% being singletons. Specimen: cultured CD8+ T cells from PBMCs, collected from culture after CMV antigen stimulation. These receptor sequences come from a human donor in good health (CMV status not recorded). Some clones in this sample may be carry-over from other donors' samples. CDR3s include the opening cysteine and the closing phenylalanine or tryptophan. Fields, in order: V gene, D gene, clone size, J gene, CDR3 DNA, CDR3 protein. A D gene is named only where the DNA matches it firmly. Clone size appears in some rows only: once, few, many, or a class for an expanded clone.

V gene: TRBV19; D gene: NA; clone size: once; J gene: TRBJ1-5; CDR3 DNA: TGTGCCACCTCGGATGTGGTCTATAGCAATCAGCCCCAGCATTTT; CDR3 protein: CATSDVVYSNQPQHF
V gene: TRBV6-6; D gene: TRBD2; clone size: NA; J gene: TRBJ2-5; CDR3 DNA: TGTGCCAGCAGTTACTCGACTGGGACTACAAGCTACGGGGAGACCCAGTACTTC; CDR3 protein: CASSYSTGTTSYGETQYF
V gene: TRBV25-1; D gene: NA; clone size: NA; J gene: TRBJ1-1; CDR3 DNA: TGTGCCAGCAGTGACTATTTCCTGGGGGAGAACACTGAAGCTTTCTTT; CDR3 protein: CASSDYFLGENTEAFF
V gene: TRBV7-3; D gene: TRBD2; clone size: few; J gene: TRBJ2-1; CDR3 DNA: TGTGCCAGCAGCCAAAGCGGGGGGGTTAATAATGAGCAGTTCTTC; CDR3 protein: CASSQSGGVNNEQFF
V gene: TRBV7-6; D gene: NA; clone size: few; J gene: TRBJ1-6; CDR3 DNA: TGTGCCAGCAGCTTAGCGATCGGAGTGACGGTGAGGTCACCCCTCCACTTT; CDR3 protein: CASSLAIGVTVRSPLHF
V gene: TRBV4-1; D gene: NA; clone size: few; J gene: TRBJ1-4; CDR3 DNA: TGCGCCAGCAGCCAAGGCCCTCAACAGATTAATGAAAAACTGTTTTTT; CDR3 protein: CASSQGPQQINEKLFF
V gene: TRBV6-6; D gene: TRBD1; clone size: NA; J gene: TRBJ2-1; CDR3 DNA: TGTGCCAGCAGTTACGCGGGACAGGGGATAGATGAGCAGTTCTTC; CDR3 protein: CASSYAGQGIDEQFF
V gene: TRBV12-3/TRBV12-4; D gene: NA; clone size: NA; J gene: TRBJ1-2; CDR3 DNA: TGTGCCAGCAGTTTAGTCTGGGGGGATGGCTACACCTTC; CDR3 protein: CASSLVWGDGYTF
V gene: TRBV28; D gene: NA; clone size: once; J gene: TRBJ2-7; CDR3 DNA: TGTGCCAGCAGCGACCGGGACGGGCTTTACGAGCAGTACTTC; CDR3 protein: CASSDRDGLYEQYF
V gene: TRBV7-6; D gene: NA; clone size: NA; J gene: TRBJ1-2; CDR3 DNA: TGTGCCAGCAGCCCGAGACAGGTTGACTCTAACTATGGCTACACCTTC; CDR3 protein: CASSPRQVDSNYGYTF
V gene: TRBV7-6; D gene: NA; clone size: many; J gene: TRBJ1-1; CDR3 DNA: TGTGCCAGCAGCTCGCCGGGGGGTGCCCACTCTGAAGCTTTCTTT; CDR3 protein: CASSSPGGAHSEAFF
V gene: TRBV6-1; D gene: NA; clone size: many; J gene: TRBJ1-1; CDR3 DNA: TGTGCCAGCAGTGAAACTCGTGAGGGGACTGAAGCTTTCTTT; CDR3 protein: CASSETREGTEAFF
V gene: TRBV18; D gene: NA; clone size: few; J gene: TRBJ2-1; CDR3 DNA: TGTGCCAGCTCATCCCCCCAGGGGGGGGTAGGGAATGAGCAGTTCTTC; CDR3 protein: CASSSPQGGVGNEQFF
V gene: TRBV2; D gene: NA; clone size: few; J gene: TRBJ2-7; CDR3 DNA: TGTGCCAGCAGGGCTTCCTACGAGCAGTACTTC; CDR3 protein: CASRASYEQYF
V gene: TRBV29-1; D gene: NA; clone size: NA; J gene: TRBJ1-4; CDR3 DNA: TGCAGCGTTGAAGGAGGGGGGGAAAAACTGTTTTTT; CDR3 protein: CSVEGGGEKLFF
V gene: TRBV2; D gene: NA; clone size: NA; J gene: TRBJ1-1; CDR3 DNA: TGTGCCAGCCTGGGGTCTCGGACTGAAGCTTTCTTT; CDR3 protein: CASLGSRTEAFF
V gene: TRBV6-6; D gene: TRBD2; clone size: NA; J gene: TRBJ2-1; CDR3 DNA: TGTGCCAGCAGTTACCCCGGGGGGAGCGGGGGGCTGAGCTCCTACAATGAGCAGTTCTTC; CDR3 protein: CASSYPGGSGGLSSYNEQFF
V gene: TRBV18; D gene: NA; clone size: many; J gene: TRBJ1-2; CDR3 DNA: TGTGCCAGCTCACCACCGCTCAGGCTAACCTATGGCTACACCTTC; CDR3 protein: CASSPPLRLTYGYTF
V gene: TRBV27; D gene: TRBD2; clone size: NA; J gene: TRBJ2-3; CDR3 DNA: TGTGCCAGCAGTTTATCGATACTAGCGGGGACTACCTACTCAGATACGCAGTATTTT; CDR3 protein: CASSLSILAGTTYSDTQYF
V gene: TRBV12-3/TRBV12-4; D gene: NA; clone size: NA; J gene: TRBJ2-7; CDR3 DNA: TGTGCCAGCAGTTTAGCAATCCACGAGCAGTACTTC; CDR3 protein: CASSLAIHEQYF
V gene: TRBV12-3/TRBV12-4; D gene: TRBD1; clone size: few; J gene: TRBJ1-2; CDR3 DNA: TGTGCCAGCAGTACAGGGGTAGCCTATGGCTACACCTTC; CDR3 protein: CASSTGVAYGYTF
V gene: TRBV5-6; D gene: NA; clone size: NA; J gene: TRBJ2-7; CDR3 DNA: TGTGCCAGCAGCTTGAATGTTGGGATCGAGCAGTACTTC; CDR3 protein: CASSLNVGIEQYF
V gene: TRBV7-9; D gene: TRBD1; clone size: medium-sized; J gene: TRBJ1-2; CDR3 DNA: TGTGCCAGCAGCTCGACAGATACCACAGGGGGAGATGGCTACACCTTC; CDR3 protein: CASSSTDTTGGDGYTF
V gene: TRBV19; D gene: NA; clone size: few; J gene: TRBJ1-1; CDR3 DNA: TGTGCCAGTCTTACCTGGGCCAGGCGGGGCACTGAAGCTTTCTTT; CDR3 protein: CASLTWARRGTEAFF
V gene: TRBV7-9; D gene: NA; clone size: few; J gene: TRBJ2-2; CDR3 DNA: TGTGCCAGCAGCTCCAGAACCGGGGGACCGAACACCGGGGAGCTGTTTTTT; CDR3 protein: CASSSRTGGPNTGELFF
V gene: TRBV2; D gene: TRBD1; clone size: NA; J gene: TRBJ2-3; CDR3 DNA: TGTGCCAGCAGTGATATACAGGGGGCGGATACGCAGTATTTT; CDR3 protein: CASSDIQGADTQYF
V gene: TRBV7-8; D gene: NA; clone size: many; J gene: TRBJ2-2; CDR3 DNA: TGTGCCAGCAGCTCAGACTTTACTACAGGGGGGGAATCGAACACCGGGGAGCTGTTTTTT; CDR3 protein: CASSSDFTTGGESNTGELFF
V gene: TRBV5-8; D gene: NA; clone size: few; J gene: TRBJ1-5; CDR3 DNA: TGTGCCAGCAGCTTGATGGCCTCGGGCAATCAGCCCCAGCATTTT; CDR3 protein: CASSLMASGNQPQHF
V gene: TRBV6-5; D gene: NA; clone size: NA; J gene: TRBJ2-3; CDR3 DNA: TGTGCCAGCCAACGGGGTATATGGACAGATACGCAGTATTTT; CDR3 protein: CASQRGIWTDTQYF
V gene: TRBV2; D gene: NA; clone size: NA; J gene: TRBJ2-5; CDR3 DNA: TGTGCCAGCGTTACGACGGGAGAGACCCAGTACTTC; CDR3 protein: CASVTTGETQYF
V gene: TRBV10-3; D gene: TRBD1; clone size: NA; J gene: TRBJ1-1; CDR3 DNA: TGTGCCATCAGTGAGCCCGGCAGGGGGCCAGCTGAAGCTTTCTTT; CDR3 protein: CAISEPGRGPAEAFF
V gene: TRBV9; D gene: NA; clone size: NA; J gene: TRBJ2-7; CDR3 DNA: TGTGCCAGCAGCGTGGCCCTACAGGGTTACGAGCAGTACTTC; CDR3 protein: CASSVALQGYEQYF
V gene: TRBV6-1; D gene: NA; clone size: NA; J gene: TRBJ2-7; CDR3 DNA: TGTGCCAGCAGTGAAGGTCGGAGGGCCTACGAGCAGTACTTC; CDR3 protein: CASSEGRRAYEQYF
V gene: TRBV11-2; D gene: NA; clone size: few; J gene: TRBJ2-5; CDR3 DNA: TGTGCCAGCAGCTCCCCTCGGGGGCATAATGGAGAGACCCAGTACTTC; CDR3 protein: CASSSPRGHNGETQYF
V gene: TRBV20-1; D gene: NA; clone size: NA; J gene: TRBJ1-1; CDR3 DNA: TGCAGTGCTAGAGTCTCCCTGGCCATGAACACTGAAGCTTTCTTT; CDR3 protein: CSARVSLAMNTEAFF
V gene: TRBV6-6; D gene: TRBD1; clone size: NA; J gene: TRBJ1-2; CDR3 DNA: TGTGCCAACTCGCCCAGGGACAGGGTGGGTGGCTACACCTTC; CDR3 protein: CANSPRDRVGGYTF
V gene: TRBV27; D gene: NA; clone size: NA; J gene: TRBJ1-6; CDR3 DNA: TGTGCCAGCAGTCCCGCGTCAGGTTCACCCCTCCACTTT; CDR3 protein: CASSPASGSPLHF
V gene: TRBV6-1; D gene: NA; clone size: NA; J gene: TRBJ1-1; CDR3 DNA: TGTGCCAGCGATGCCGGGAAGGGGTGGACTGAAGCTTTCTTT; CDR3 protein: CASDAGKGWTEAFF
V gene: TRBV12-3/TRBV12-4; D gene: NA; clone size: few; J gene: TRBJ2-3; CDR3 DNA: TGTGCCAGCAGTTTTTCTCTCGGGACTCGCACAGATACGCAGTATTTT; CDR3 protein: CASSFSLGTRTDTQYF
V gene: TRBV29-1; D gene: NA; clone size: NA; J gene: TRBJ2-1; CDR3 DNA: TGCAGCGTTCCCTTCCAGGGGGAGGGCTACAATGAGCAGTTCTTC; CDR3 protein: CSVPFQGEGYNEQFF
V gene: TRBV12-3/TRBV12-4; D gene: NA; clone size: many; J gene: TRBJ2-2; CDR3 DNA: TGTGCCAGCTCTCTTGAGGGGGGCCCCACCGGGGAGCTGTTTTTT; CDR3 protein: CASSLEGGPTGELFF
V gene: TRBV7-8; D gene: NA; clone size: many; J gene: TRBJ2-1; CDR3 DNA: TGTGCCAGCAGCCTCTGGAGGGATGGCTACAATGAGCAGTTCTTC; CDR3 protein: CASSLWRDGYNEQFF
V gene: TRBV19; D gene: TRBD2; clone size: NA; J gene: TRBJ2-1; CDR3 DNA: TGTGCCAGTCGACTAGCGGGGGGGCAAGAGCAGTTCTTC; CDR3 protein: CASRLAGGQEQFF
V gene: TRBV27; D gene: TRBD2; clone size: NA; J gene: TRBJ2-1; CDR3 DNA: TGTGCCAGCAGTTTAATAGGGGTTAGCGGGGGGACCTACAATGAGCAGTTCTTC; CDR3 protein: CASSLIGVSGGTYNEQFF
V gene: TRBV27; D gene: TRBD1; clone size: few; J gene: TRBJ1-2; CDR3 DNA: TGTGCCAGCAGTTGGACAGGAGGAGGAGAGGGTTTAGGCTACACCTTC; CDR3 protein: CASSWTGGGEGLGYTF
V gene: TRBV6-6; D gene: TRBD2; clone size: NA; J gene: TRBJ2-2; CDR3 DNA: TGTGCCGGGGGGGACCACCCCGGGGAGCTGTTTTTT; CDR3 protein: CAGGDHPGELFF
V gene: TRBV7-6; D gene: TRBD1; clone size: NA; J gene: TRBJ2-7; CDR3 DNA: TGTGCCAGCAGCTCCGGACAGGGGATTTACGAGCAGTACTTC; CDR3 protein: CASSSGQGIYEQYF
V gene: TRBV19; D gene: NA; clone size: NA; J gene: TRBJ2-4; CDR3 DNA: TGTGCCAGTAGTAAGGTGGGGGCAGGGAAGGTCAAAAACATTCAGTACTTC; CDR3 protein: CASSKVGAGKVKNIQYF
V gene: TRBV15; D gene: NA; clone size: NA; J gene: TRBJ2-1; CDR3 DNA: TGTGCCACCAGCTCGCCGGGACATTGGAATGAGCAGTTCTTC; CDR3 protein: CATSSPGHWNEQFF
V gene: TRBV19; D gene: TRBD1; clone size: NA; J gene: TRBJ1-2; CDR3 DNA: TGTGCCAGTAGTACTGGTCCGTGGGACAGGGGCGGTTATGGCTACACCTTC; CDR3 protein: CASSTGPWDRGGYGYTF
V gene: TRBV12-3/TRBV12-4; D gene: NA; clone size: few; J gene: TRBJ2-7; CDR3 DNA: TGTGCCAGCAGCCCAGGGGGGTTCTACGAGCAGTACTTC; CDR3 protein: CASSPGGFYEQYF
V gene: TRBV7-9; D gene: NA; clone size: NA; J gene: TRBJ1-2; CDR3 DNA: TGTGCCAGCAGCCCCGAACGGGCCCCAGCCCGGCGGGGCTACACCTTC; CDR3 protein: CASSPERAPARRGYTF
V gene: TRBV11-3; D gene: NA; clone size: NA; J gene: TRBJ1-6; CDR3 DNA: TGTGCCAGCAGCCCAAGAACGGGTTCACCCCTCCACTTT; CDR3 protein: CASSPRTGSPLHF